This TCR beta chain emerged from a study of blood T cell repertoires in COVID-19. Ages ranged from 18 to 89 years, with residence in about 23 US areas. This table comes from immunoSEQ multiplex PCR, and its TCRdb copy is limited to in-frame clones, with some not included. The sample includes about 160,000 clones, 81% seen only once; the top ten take around 5.1%. The CDR3 length is 15 residues. V lost 2 bases and J 3 bases, leaving 11 bases between the germline ends. Germline CDR1 reads MDHEN; CDR2 reads SYDVKM. Input material: PBMCs or T cells enriched from blood (not recorded which). The chain carries TRBV28 and TRBJ1-5; D is unresolved. The clonotype originates from a woman aged 40 to 50 with acute COVID-19. Here the CDR3 reads CASSLRSELNQPQHF. The CDR3 DNA reads as TGTGCCAGCAGTTTAAGGAGCGAACTCAATCAGCCCCAGCATTTT.